The clone carrying this T cell receptor (beta chain) turned up a few times. Its target is unknown. The data originate from a study of PD-L1 blockade in urothelial cancer. The study, taken as a whole, reports: Below-median TCR clonality that was measured in pretreatment blood predicted better survival.

Data came from immunoSEQ multiplex PCR; TCRdb stores just in-frame clones and leaves some out. The repertoire holds about 30,000 clones, with around 84% as singletons. Sample time point: peripheral blood 6 weeks after treatment start. Each patient supplied 1 to 8 pretreatment and on-treatment samples. This specimen was PBMCs, taken around atezolizumab (anti-PD-L1) treatment. The TCR sequence derives from a man aged 65-85 years with urothelial cancer.

For the CDR3, the DNA is TGTGCCAGCAGTTCGACTAGTTTGTCAGAGACCCAGTACTTC. This sequence encodes CASSSTSLSETQYF. This rearrangement joins TRBV6-6 to TRBJ2-5; a possible D gene is TRBD2 (6 bases). Looked up from germline, CDR1 is MNHNY and CDR2 is SVGAGI (reference sequence). The V gene lost 4 bases and the J gene lost 4 bases, with 13 bases spanning the gap. The CDR3 has 14 residues.